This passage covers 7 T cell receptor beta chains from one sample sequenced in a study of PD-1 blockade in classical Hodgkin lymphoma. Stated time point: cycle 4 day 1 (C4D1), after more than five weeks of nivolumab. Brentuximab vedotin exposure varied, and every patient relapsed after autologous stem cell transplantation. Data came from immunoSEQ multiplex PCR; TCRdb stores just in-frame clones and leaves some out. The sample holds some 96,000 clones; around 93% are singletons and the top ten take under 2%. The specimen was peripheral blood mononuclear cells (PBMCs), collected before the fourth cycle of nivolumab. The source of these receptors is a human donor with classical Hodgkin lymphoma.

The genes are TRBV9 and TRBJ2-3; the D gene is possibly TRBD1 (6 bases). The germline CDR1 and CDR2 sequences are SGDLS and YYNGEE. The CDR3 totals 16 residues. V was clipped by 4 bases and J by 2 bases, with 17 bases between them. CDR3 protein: CASSLLGAAFTDTQYF. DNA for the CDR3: TGTGCCAGCAGCCTCCTGGGGGCGGCCTTCACAGATACGCAGTATTTT.

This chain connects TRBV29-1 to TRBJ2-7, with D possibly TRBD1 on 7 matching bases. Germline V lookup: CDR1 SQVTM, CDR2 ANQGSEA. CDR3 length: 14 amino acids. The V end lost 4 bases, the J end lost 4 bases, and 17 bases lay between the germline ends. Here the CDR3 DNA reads TGCAGCGTTGGGGACTCGACAGGGAATTACGAGCAGTACTTC. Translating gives CSVGDSTGNYEQYF.

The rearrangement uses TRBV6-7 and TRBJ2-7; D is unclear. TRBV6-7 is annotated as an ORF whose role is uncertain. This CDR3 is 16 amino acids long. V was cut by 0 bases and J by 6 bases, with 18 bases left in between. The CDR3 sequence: CASSYSIYNLYGEQYF. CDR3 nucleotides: TGTGCCAGCAGTTACTCGATCTATAATCTATATGGCGAGCAGTACTTC.

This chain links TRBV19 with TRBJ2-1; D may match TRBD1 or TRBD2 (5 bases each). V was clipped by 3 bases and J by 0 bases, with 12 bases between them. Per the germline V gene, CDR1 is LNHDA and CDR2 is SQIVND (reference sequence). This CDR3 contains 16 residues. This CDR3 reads CASSIGAVSSYNEQFF. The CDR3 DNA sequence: TGTGCCAGTAGTATCGGGGCGGTAAGCTCCTACAATGAGCAGTTCTTC.

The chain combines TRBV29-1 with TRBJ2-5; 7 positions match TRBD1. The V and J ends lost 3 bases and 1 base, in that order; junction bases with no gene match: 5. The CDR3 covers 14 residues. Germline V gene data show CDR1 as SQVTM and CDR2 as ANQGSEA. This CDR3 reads CSVEGTERQETQYF. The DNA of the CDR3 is TGCAGCGTTGAGGGGACAGAGCGCCAAGAGACCCAGTACTTC.

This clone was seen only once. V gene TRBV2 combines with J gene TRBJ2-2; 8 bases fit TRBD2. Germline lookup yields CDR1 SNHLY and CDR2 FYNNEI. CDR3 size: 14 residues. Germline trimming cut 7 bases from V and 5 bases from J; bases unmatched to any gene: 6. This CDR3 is CASKEASGTGELFF. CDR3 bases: TGTGCCAGCAAAGAAGCTAGCGGGACCGGGGAGCTGTTTTTT.

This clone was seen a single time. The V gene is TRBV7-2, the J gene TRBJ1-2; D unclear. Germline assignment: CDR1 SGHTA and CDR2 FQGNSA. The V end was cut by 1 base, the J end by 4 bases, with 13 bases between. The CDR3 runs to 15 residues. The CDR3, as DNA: TGTGCCAGCAGCTTAGATATTTTGGCATCCTATGGCTACACCTTC. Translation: CASSLDILASYGYTF. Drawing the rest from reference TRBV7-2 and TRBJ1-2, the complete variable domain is GAGVSQSPSNKVTEKGKDVELRCDPISGHTALYWYRQSLGQGLEFLIYFQGNSAPDKSGLPSDRFSAERTGGSVSTLTIQRTQQEDSAVYLCASSLDILASYGYTFGSGTRLTVV.